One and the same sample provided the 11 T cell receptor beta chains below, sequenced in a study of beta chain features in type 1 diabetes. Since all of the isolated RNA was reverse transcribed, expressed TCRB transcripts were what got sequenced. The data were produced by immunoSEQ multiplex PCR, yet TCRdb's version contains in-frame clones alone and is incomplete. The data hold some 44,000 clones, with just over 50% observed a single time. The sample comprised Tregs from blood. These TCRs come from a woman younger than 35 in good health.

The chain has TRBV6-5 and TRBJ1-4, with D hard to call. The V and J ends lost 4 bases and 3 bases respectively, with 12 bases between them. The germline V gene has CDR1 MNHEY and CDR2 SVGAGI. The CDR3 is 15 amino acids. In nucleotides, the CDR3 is TGTGCCAGCAGTTCCGGACGGAGGCCTAATGAAAAACTGTTTTTT. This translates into CASSSGRRPNEKLFF.

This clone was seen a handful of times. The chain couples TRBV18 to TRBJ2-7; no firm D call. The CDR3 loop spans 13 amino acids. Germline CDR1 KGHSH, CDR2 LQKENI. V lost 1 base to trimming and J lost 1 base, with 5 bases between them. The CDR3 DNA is TGTGCCAGCTCACCACTCCGGTCCTACGAGCAGTACTTC. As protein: CASSPLRSYEQYF.

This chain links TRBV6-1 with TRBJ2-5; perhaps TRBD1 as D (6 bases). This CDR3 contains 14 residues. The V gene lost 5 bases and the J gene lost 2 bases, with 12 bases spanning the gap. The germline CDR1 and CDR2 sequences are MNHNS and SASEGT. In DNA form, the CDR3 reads TGTGCCAGCAGTCCACAGGGCATACAAGAGACCCAGTACTTC. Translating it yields CASSPQGIQETQYF.

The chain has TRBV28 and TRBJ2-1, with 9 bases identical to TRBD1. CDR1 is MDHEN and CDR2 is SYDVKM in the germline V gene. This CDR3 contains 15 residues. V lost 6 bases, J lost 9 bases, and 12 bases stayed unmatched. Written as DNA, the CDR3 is TGTGCCAGCAGCTCTCAAGGGACAGGGTGGGGTGAGCAGTTCTTC. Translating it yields CASSSQGTGWGEQFF.

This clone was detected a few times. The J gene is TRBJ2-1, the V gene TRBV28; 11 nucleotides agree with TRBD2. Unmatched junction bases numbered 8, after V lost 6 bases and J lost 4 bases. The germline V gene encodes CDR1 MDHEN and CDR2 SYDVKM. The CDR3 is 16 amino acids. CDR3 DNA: TGTGCCAGCAGGCATACCGGGACTAGCGGTTACAATGAGCAGTTCTTC. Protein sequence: CASRHTGTSGYNEQFF.

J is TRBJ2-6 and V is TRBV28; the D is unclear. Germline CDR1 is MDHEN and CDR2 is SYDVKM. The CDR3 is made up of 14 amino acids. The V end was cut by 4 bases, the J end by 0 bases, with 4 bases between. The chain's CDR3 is CASSSVSGANVLTF. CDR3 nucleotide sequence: TGTGCCAGCAGTTCAGTCTCTGGGGCCAACGTCCTGACTTTC.

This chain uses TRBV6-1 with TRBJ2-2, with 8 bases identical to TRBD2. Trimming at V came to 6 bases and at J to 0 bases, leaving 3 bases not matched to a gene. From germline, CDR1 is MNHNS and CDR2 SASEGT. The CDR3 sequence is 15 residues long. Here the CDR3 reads CASRLRGANTGELFF. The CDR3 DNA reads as TGTGCCAGCAGGCTGCGGGGGGCGAACACCGGGGAGCTGTTTTTT.

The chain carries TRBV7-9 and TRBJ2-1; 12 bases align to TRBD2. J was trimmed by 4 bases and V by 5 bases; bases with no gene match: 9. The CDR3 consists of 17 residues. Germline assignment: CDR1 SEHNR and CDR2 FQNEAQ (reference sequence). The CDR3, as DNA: TGTGCCAGCAGCCCCTCCCGACTAGCGGGAGTTTACAATGAGCAGTTCTTC. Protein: CASSPSRLAGVYNEQFF.

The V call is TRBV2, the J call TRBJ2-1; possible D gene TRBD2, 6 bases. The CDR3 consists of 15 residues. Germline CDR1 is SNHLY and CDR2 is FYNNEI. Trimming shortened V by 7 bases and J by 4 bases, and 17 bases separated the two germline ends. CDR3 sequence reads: CASKGSGLLYNEQFF. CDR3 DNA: TGTGCCAGCAAGGGATCGGGACTGTTGTACAATGAGCAGTTCTTC. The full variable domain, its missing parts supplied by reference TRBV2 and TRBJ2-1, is EPEVTQTPSHQVTQMGQEVILRCVPISNHLYFYWYRQILGQKVEFLVSFYNNEISEKSEIFDDQFSVERPDGSNFTLKIRSTKLEDSAMYFCASKGSGLLYNEQFFGPGTRLTVL.

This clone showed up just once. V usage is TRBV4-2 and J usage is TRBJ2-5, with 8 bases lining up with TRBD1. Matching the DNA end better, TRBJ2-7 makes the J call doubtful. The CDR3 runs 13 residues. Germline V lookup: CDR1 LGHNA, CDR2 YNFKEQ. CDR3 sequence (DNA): TGTGCCAGCAGCCCCCGGGACAGGTACGAGCAGTACTTC. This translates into CASSPRDRYEQYF.

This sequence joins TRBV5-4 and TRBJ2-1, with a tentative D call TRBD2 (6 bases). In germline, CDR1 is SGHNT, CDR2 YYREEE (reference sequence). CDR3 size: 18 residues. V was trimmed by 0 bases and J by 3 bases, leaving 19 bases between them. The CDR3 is CASSLGYFGGGSYNEQFF. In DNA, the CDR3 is TGTGCCAGCAGCTTGGGGTACTTCGGAGGAGGGAGCTACAATGAGCAGTTCTTC.